Sequencing of this T cell receptor (beta chain) was carried out in a study of post-analysis software for immune sequencing data (dated by TCRdb to between 2015 and 2016). A note on the overall study: Disease courses on record covered relapsing-remitting, secondary progressive and progressive-relapsing multiple sclerosis, though some patients had no subtype annotation. Patient repertoires were compared against roughly 12 previously published healthy control repertoires from donors aged about 6 to 25 years. A subset of samples was prepared in parallel using single-end sample barcoding, then pooled and co-amplified after Illumina adapter ligation.

TCR beta repertoires were profiled from peripheral blood of 13 young patients with multiple sclerosis to demonstrate the VDJtools post-analysis software. Multiple sclerosis patients were children and adolescents aged roughly 6 to 15 years. In its sample, this clonotype was seen once. The antigen this receptor binds is unknown. One base away there is no much larger clone; base qualities are not given. To prepare the library, PCR was applied. The data were produced on an Illumina HiSeq 2500. To reduce PCR and sequencing biases, unique molecular identifiers were incorporated into the TCR beta cDNA libraries. Approximately 500,000 cDNA molecules were obtained per 1 to 10 million input T cells, so each molecule approximated one T cell. Patient libraries were prepared and sequenced with the same protocol used for the earlier healthy control dataset. Within a given batch, samples were prepared together, multiplexed and sequenced on the same HiSeq lane. Under the source paper's analysis protocol: MIGEC handled the raw barcoded reads, throwing out single-read molecular identifier groups before consensus assembly and CDR3 extraction. Clonotype tables were post-analysed with VDJtools, and diversity was normalized by down-sampling all datasets to the smallest sample size. To correct batch-related cross-sample contamination, repertoire overlap clustering matched CDR3 amino acid sequences but not nucleotide sequences. The raw public data were reprocessed by TCRdb itself: fastp quality trimming at Q25, MiXCR clonotype calling, in-frame beta chains only. Entries are consolidated by CDR3 protein sequence, retaining the most common genes and DNA. These V and J calls originate from TCRdb's pipeline instead of the authors' own analysis. In all, the sample holds under 650,000 distinct CDR3 sequences, and roughly 47% of those were seen once. More than 1.5% of the sample goes to the ten largest clones.

Taken from the germline V gene, the CDR1 and CDR2 loops are MDHEN and SYDVKM. Spanning cysteine to phenylalanine, the CDR3 consists of 13 amino acids. CDR3 DNA only is kept here, 39 bases in frame from base 1. The V end gives up 6 bases and the J end 5 bases, leaving 4 bases in the junction not matched to a gene. Points the paper makes about the study in general: Significantly higher frequencies in patients than in controls were found for roughly five TRBV segments, including TRBV5-6, TRBV5-1 and TRBV20-1. Compared with controls, multiple sclerosis patients had significantly lower normalized Chao1 diversity, a finding suggesting substantial peripheral T-cell clonal expansion. The multiple sclerosis patient group was slightly younger than the control group. When samples were clustered directly using the F measure, samples prepared in the same batch co-clustered strongly, which prompted a batch-effect correction.

This TCR derives from a girl aged 5-17 years with multiple sclerosis. Rearrangement joined TRBV28 to TRBJ2-1, and 7 junctional nucleotides match TRBD2. Input material: blood. The nucleotide sequence reads as follows: TGTGCCAGCAGGTGGGGAGGGAACAATGAGCAGTTCTTC. This sequence encodes CASRWGGNNEQFF.